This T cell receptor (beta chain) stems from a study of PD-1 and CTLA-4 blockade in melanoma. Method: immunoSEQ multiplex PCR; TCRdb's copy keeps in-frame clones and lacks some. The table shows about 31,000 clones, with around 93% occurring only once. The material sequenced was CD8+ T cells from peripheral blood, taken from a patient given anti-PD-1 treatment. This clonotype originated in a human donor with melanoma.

The CDR3 here is CSVPSVLNTEAFF. CDR3 DNA: TGCAGCGTCCCCTCCGTCCTCAACACTGAAGCTTTCTTT. The rearrangement links TRBV29-1 to TRBJ1-1; no definite D call. This CDR3 has 13 amino acids. Germline-derived CDR1 and CDR2 are SQVTM and ANQGSEA. V lost 6 bases and J 2 bases, leaving 13 bases between the germline ends.